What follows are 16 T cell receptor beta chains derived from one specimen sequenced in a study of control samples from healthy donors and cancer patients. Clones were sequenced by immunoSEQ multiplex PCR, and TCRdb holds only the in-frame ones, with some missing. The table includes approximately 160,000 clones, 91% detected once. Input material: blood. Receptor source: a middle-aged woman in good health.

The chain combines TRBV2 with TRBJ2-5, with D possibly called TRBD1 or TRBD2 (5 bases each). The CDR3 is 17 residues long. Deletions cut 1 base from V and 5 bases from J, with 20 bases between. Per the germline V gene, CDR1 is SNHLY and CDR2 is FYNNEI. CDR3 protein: CASSEGGPASGWETQYF. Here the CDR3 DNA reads TGTGCCAGCAGTGAAGGGGGACCGGCCTCAGGGTGGGAGACCCAGTACTTC. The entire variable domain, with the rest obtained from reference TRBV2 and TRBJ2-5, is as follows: EPEVTQTPSHQVTQMGQEVILRCVPISNHLYFYWYRQILGQKVEFLVSFYNNEISEKSEIFDDQFSVERPDGSNFTLKIRSTKLEDSAMYFCASSEGGPASGWETQYFGPGTRLLVL.

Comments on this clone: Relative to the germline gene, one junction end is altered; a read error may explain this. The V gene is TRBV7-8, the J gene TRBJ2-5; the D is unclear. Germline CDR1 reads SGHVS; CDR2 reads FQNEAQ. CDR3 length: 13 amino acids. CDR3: CASSLPQQESQYF. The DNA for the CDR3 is TGTGCCAGCAGCTTACCACAGCAAGAGAGCCAGTACTTC.

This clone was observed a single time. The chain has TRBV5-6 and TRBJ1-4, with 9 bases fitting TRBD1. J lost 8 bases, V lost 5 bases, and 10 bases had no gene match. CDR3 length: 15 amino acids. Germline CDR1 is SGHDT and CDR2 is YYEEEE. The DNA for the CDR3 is TGTGCCAGCAGGTCCCGGGGACAGGGAGGCGAAAAACTGTTTTTT. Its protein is CASRSRGQGGEKLFF.

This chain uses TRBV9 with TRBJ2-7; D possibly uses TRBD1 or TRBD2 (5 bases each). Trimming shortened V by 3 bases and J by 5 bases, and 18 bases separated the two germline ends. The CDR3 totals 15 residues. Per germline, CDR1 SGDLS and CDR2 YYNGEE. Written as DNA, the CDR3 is TGTGCCAGCAGCGCGGGGACCTTGGTGTTCAACGAGCAGTACTTC. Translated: CASSAGTLVFNEQYF.

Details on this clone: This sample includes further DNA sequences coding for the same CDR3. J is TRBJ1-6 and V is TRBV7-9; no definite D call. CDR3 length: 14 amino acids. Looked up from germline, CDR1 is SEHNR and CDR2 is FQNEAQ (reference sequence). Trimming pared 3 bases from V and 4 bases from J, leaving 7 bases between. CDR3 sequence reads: CASSLEQYNSPLHF. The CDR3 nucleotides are TGTGCCAGCAGCTTGGAGCAATATAATTCACCCCTCCACTTT.

This CDR3 reads CASSAGGGEGYTF. CDR3 DNA sequence: TGTGCCAGCAGCGCCGGGGGGGGCGAAGGCTACACCTTC. The chain is built from TRBV5-4 and TRBJ1-2; tentatively, D is TRBD1 (6 bases). CDR1 SGHNT and CDR2 YYREEE come from the germline V gene (reference sequence). V lost 4 bases and J lost 8, with 15 bases in between. This CDR3 spans 13 amino acids.

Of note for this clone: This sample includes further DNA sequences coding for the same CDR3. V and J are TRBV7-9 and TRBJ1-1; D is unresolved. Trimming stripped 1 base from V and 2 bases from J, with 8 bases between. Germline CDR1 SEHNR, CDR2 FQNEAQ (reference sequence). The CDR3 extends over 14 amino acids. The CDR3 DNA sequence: TGTGCCAGCAGCTTAGAGAGGGTTAACACTGAAGCTTTCTTT. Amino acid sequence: CASSLERVNTEAFF.

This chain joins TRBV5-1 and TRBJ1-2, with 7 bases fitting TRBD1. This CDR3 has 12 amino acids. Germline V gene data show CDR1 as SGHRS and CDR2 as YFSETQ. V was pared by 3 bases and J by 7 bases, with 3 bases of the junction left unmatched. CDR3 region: CASSSGGSGYTF. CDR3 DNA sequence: TGCGCCAGCAGCTCAGGGGGGTCTGGCTACACCTTC.

Here the CDR3 DNA reads TGCGCCAGCAGCCAACCCCGTGGCTCCGAAGCCAAAAACATTCAGTACTTC. Encoded protein: CASSQPRGSEAKNIQYF. The chain joins TRBV4-1 to TRBJ2-4; D ambiguous. Trimming shortened V by 2 bases and J by 0 bases, and 14 bases separated the two germline ends. The CDR3 has 17 residues. The germline V gene has CDR1 MGHRA and CDR2 YSYEKL.

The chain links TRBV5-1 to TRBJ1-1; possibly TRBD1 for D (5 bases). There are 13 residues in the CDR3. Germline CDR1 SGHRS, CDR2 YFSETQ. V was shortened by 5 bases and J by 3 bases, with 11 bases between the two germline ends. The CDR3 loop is CASSLDSHTEAFF. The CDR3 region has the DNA TGCGCCAGCAGTTTAGACAGTCACACTGAAGCTTTCTTT.

The CDR3 DNA follows: TGTGCCAGCAGCCTAGACTCCGTGAGTCAGCCCCAGCATTTT. Protein: CASSLDSVSQPQHF. V is TRBV4-2 and J is TRBJ1-5; no definite D call. From germline, CDR1 is LGHNA and CDR2 YNFKEQ. The CDR3 totals 14 residues. The V end was cut by 4 bases, the J end by 6 bases, with 13 bases between.

The CDR3 region is CASSSGRAQYF. DNA for the CDR3: TGTGCCAGCAGTTCGGGTAGGGCCCAGTACTTC. The chain recombines TRBV6-5 with TRBJ2-5; D is ambiguous. The CDR3 is 11 amino acids. Trimming stripped 4 bases from V and 9 bases from J, with 9 bases between. Germline V CDR1 and CDR2: MNHEY, SVGAGI.

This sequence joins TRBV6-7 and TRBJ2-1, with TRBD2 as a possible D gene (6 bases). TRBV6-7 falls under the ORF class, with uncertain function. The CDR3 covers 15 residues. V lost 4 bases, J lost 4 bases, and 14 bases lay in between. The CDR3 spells CASSSWRGVYNEQFF. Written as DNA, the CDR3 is TGTGCCAGCAGTTCCTGGCGGGGAGTTTACAATGAGCAGTTCTTC.

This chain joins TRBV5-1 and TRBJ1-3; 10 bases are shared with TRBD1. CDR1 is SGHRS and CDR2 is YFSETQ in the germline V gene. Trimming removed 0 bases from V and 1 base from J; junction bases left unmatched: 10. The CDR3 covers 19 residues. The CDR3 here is CASSLGPLTGGISGNTIYF. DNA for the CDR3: TGCGCCAGCAGCTTGGGGCCCTTGACAGGGGGCATTTCTGGAAACACCATATATTTT.

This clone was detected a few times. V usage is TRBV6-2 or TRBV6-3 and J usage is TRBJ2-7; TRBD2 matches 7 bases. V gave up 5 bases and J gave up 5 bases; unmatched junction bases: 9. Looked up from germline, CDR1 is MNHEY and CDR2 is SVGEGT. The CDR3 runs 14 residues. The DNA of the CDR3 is TGTGCCAGCAGTCCCCGAGCGGGGTGGGACGAGCAGTACTTC. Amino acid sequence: CASSPRAGWDEQYF.

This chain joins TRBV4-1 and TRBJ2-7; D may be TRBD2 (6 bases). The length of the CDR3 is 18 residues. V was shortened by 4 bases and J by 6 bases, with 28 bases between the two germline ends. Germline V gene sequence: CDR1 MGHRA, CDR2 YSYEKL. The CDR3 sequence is CASSPTDTGTLKSGEQYF. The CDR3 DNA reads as TGCGCCAGCAGCCCCACCGACACCGGGACTCTAAAGAGCGGCGAGCAGTACTTC.